This is a list of T cell receptor beta chains from one sample in a study of cytomegalovirus exposure and HLA in healthy donors. The table came from immunoSEQ multiplex PCR; TCRdb's copy has only in-frame clones and leaves some out. The sample includes 250,000 to 350,000 clones, 70% to 90% of them seen just once. The specimen sequenced was PBMCs. These TCRs come from a man aged 25 to 45 in good health and CMV-seronegative. The conserved cysteine and the conserved F or W are not part of the CDR3 here. Fields, in order: clone size, V gene, CDR3 protein. The size entry is marked missing in some rows and otherwise reads once, few, many or a size class.

>NA|TRBV7-9
ASSLAGTANTGELF
>NA|TRBV9
ASSLGTSGSYEQY
>NA|TRBV29-1
SVGEDRANYGYT
>NA|TRBV2
ASSPGLAYF
>few|TRBV4-1
ASSQASGSYGYT
>NA|TRBV7-2
ASSPKWRGVAETQY
>NA|TRBV19
ASSIDLSGIGLQETQY
>NA|TRBV11-2
ASSLDRGGPEAF
>NA|TRBV25-1
ASRGTEGTNYGYT
>NA|TRBV25-1
ASRGTGEGGNTIY
>NA|TRBV6-1
ASSKREQETQY
>NA|TRBV10-2
ASSESRERTGVDGYT
>NA|TRBV2
ASSRQWSSYNEQF
>NA|TRBV9
ASSVDGGLSSGNTIY
>few|TRBV10-3
AISGPGPGASYEQY
>NA|TRBV5-1
ASSPVISGGASTDTQY
>once|TRBV11-3
ASSQRGQLNTEAF
>NA|TRBV6-1
ASSEAHGQRNTEAF
>NA|TRBV7-2
ATLGQAENIQY
>NA|TRBV6-5
ASSYSYTYSGNTIY
>NA|TRBV4-1
ASSQELGRTYEQY
>NA|TRBV2
ASKRGVSTDTQY
>NA|TRBV5-1
ASSLVPYNYGYT
>NA|TRBV7-9
ASSRDITVRDGYT
>NA|TRBV4-1
ASSQDLNYPSYEQY
>NA|TRBV4-1
ASSQVSGSDYGYT
>NA|TRBV20-1
SSVGGDGYT
>NA|TRBV27
ASRPGLAGGWEQF
>NA|TRBV27
ASSSEAGSSGELF
>NA|TRBV9
ASSALGGNGYT
>NA|TRBV25-1
ASSVQGANSPLH
>few|TRBV6-5
ASSSPGTAYGYT
>NA|TRBV19
ASSDLRGNEKLF
>NA|TRBV9
ASSVAGTDTQY
>NA|TRBV18
ASSSNAGAPNTEAF
>NA|TRBV6-5
ASSYSSRQVGTEAF
>NA|TRBV7-2
ASSFQGNQPQH
>NA|TRBV7-2
ASSPSIAGTGANVLT
>NA|TRBV9
ASSTRTGGNTEAF
>NA|TRBV18
ASGTSGGHNEQF
>NA|TRBV9
ASSPRGGRTGELF
>few|TRBV5-1
ASSLEFGEQY
>NA|TRBV6-5
ASEAQGANTGELF
>few|TRBV7-9
ASSTTGGNSPLH
>once|TRBV30
AWSGIYGGTGHYGYT
>NA|TRBV29-1
SVELHRGDEQY